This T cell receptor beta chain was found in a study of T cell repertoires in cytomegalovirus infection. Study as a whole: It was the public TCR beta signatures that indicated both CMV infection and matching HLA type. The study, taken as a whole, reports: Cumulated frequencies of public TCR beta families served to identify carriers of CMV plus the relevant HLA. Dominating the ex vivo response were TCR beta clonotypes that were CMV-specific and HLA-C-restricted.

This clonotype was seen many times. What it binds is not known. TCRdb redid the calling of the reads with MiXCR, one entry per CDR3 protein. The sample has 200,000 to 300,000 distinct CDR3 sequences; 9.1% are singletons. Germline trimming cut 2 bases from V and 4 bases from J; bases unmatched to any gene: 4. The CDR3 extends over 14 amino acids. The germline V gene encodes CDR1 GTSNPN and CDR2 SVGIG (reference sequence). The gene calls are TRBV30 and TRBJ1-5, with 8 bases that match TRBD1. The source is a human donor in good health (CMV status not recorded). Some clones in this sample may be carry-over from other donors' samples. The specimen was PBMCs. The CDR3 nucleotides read TGTGCCTGGAGTTCGACAGGGGCGAATCAGCCCCAGCATTTT. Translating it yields CAWSSTGANQPQHF.